This record concerns one T cell receptor (beta chain) sequence. Its antigen remains unidentified. This entry comes from a study of cytomegalovirus exposure and HLA in healthy donors. Findings and limits, study-wide: The authors assumed roughly uniform sequencing depth across donors for presence/absence analyses. Segments of the TCR beta V type were, in most cases, productive about 87% or about 30% of the time in an earlier analysis.

PCR employed 60 Vbeta and 13 Jbeta primers. The protocol was immunoSEQ multiplex PCR, while the TCRdb copy is restricted to in-frame clones and leaves out a portion. This table holds some 120,000 clones, 75% to 85% found once. The CDR3 extends over 13 amino acids. Germline CDR1 MDHEN, CDR2 SYDVKM. V dropped 6 bases and J dropped 7; count of bases not matched to a gene: 4. Sequencing was carried out using PBMCs. This sequence joins TRBV28 and TRBJ2-1; 9 positions match TRBD1. This TCR derives from a man in his forties in good health and CMV-seronegative. This CDR3 is CASRGQGRNEQFF. The DNA of the CDR3 is TGTGCCAGCAGAGGACAGGGGAGGAATGAGCAGTTCTTC.